The 27 T cell receptor beta chains below all came from one sample that was sequenced in a study of T cells after yellow fever vaccination. MiXCR, run by TCRdb on the 5' RACE reads, gives a single entry per CDR3 protein. There are 310,000 or so distinct CDR3 sequences in the sample; 6.8% occur only once, and 18% lies in the top ten. Sample: PBMCs, taken 45 days after the first yellow fever vaccination. Receptors originate from a man younger than 35 who received the YFV17D yellow fever vaccine.

The V and J genes are TRBV19 and TRBJ2-1; D remains ambiguous. The length of the CDR3 is 15 residues. Germline assignment: CDR1 LNHDA and CDR2 SQIVND (reference sequence). V was cut by 0 bases and J by 0 bases, with 6 bases left in between. In DNA form, the CDR3 reads TGTGCCAGTAGTATAGACAGAGGCTCCTACAATGAGCAGTTCTTC. This codes for CASSIDRGSYNEQFF. Looking up the rest from reference TRBV19 and TRBJ2-1 gives the full variable domain: DGGITQSPKYLFRKEGQNVTLSCEQNLNHDAMYWYRQDPGQGLRLIYYSQIVNDFQKGDIAEGYSVSREKKESFPLTVTSAQKNPTAFYLCASSIDRGSYNEQFFGPGTRLTVL.

DNA for the CDR3: TGCAGCGTTGAAGACCCGGCGGGGGGGACAGGGGCCTACAATGAGCAGTTCTTC. Residues: CSVEDPAGGTGAYNEQFF. The chain recombines TRBV29-1 with TRBJ2-1; possible D gene TRBD1, 10 bases. The CDR3 length is 18 residues. V lost 0 bases, J lost 2 bases, and 20 bases lay in between. Germline CDR1 is SQVTM and CDR2 is ANQGSEA.

V and J are TRBV6-2 or TRBV6-3 and TRBJ2-2; no reliable D call. The length of the CDR3 is 14 residues. The ends were cut back, 8 bases at V and 1 base at J, with 11 bases in the middle. Germline V gene data show CDR1 as MNHEY and CDR2 as SVGEGT. CDR3 residues: CASQPRQNTGELFF. CDR3 nucleotide sequence: TGTGCCAGCCAACCGCGACAGAACACCGGGGAGCTGTTTTTT.

This clonotype was seen only a few times. The V gene is TRBV7-2, the J gene TRBJ2-5; weak D call: TRBD1 (6 bases). With 5 bases removed from V and 1 base from J, the gap between germline ends came to 17 bases. The CDR3 contains 16 residues. The germline V gene has CDR1 SGHTA and CDR2 FQGNSA. The DNA for the CDR3 is TGTGCCAGCAGCCTGGGGGCACAGGTGTTCCAAGAGACCCAGTACTTC. Translating gives CASSLGAQVFQETQYF. Full variable domain (missing parts from reference TRBV7-2 and TRBJ2-5): GAGVSQSPSNKVTEKGKDVELRCDPISGHTALYWYRQSLGQGLEFLIYFQGNSAPDKSGLPSDRFSAERTGGSVSTLTIQRTQQEDSAVYLCASSLGAQVFQETQYFGPGTRLLVL.

The DNA for the CDR3 is TGCGCCAGCAGCTGGTTTCAGGGACCAAACACTGAAGCTTTCTTT. The encoded protein is CASSWFQGPNTEAFF. The rearrangement uses TRBV5-1 and TRBJ1-1, with D possibly being TRBD1 (5 bases). V gave up 3 bases and J gave up 2 bases, with 14 bases separating them. Germline V gives CDR1 SGHRS, CDR2 YFSETQ. The CDR3 extends over 15 amino acids. Combining the CDR3 with reference TRBV5-1 and TRBJ1-1 gives the whole variable domain KAGVTQTPRYLIKTRGQQVTLSCSPISGHRSVSWYQQTPGQGLQFLFEYFSETQRNKGNFPGRFSGRQFSNSRSEMNVSTLELGDSALYLCASSWFQGPNTEAFFGQGTRLTVV.

This clonotype has a handful of counts. The chain links TRBV6-2 or TRBV6-3 to TRBJ1-1; D is unclear. V lost 6 bases and J lost 2, with 13 bases in between. The V gene's germline CDR1 is MNHEY and CDR2 SVGEGT. The CDR3 has 14 residues. The CDR3 DNA reads as TGTGCCAGCAGACGCTCATATTCCAACACTGAAGCTTTCTTT. Translating gives CASRRSYSNTEAFF.

At least ten counts were recorded for this clonotype. The rearrangement links TRBV4-1 to TRBJ1-6; no clear D. Germline CDR1 reads MGHRA; CDR2 reads YSYEKL. CDR3 length: 16 residues. The V end lost 4 bases, the J end lost 6 bases, and 16 bases lay between the germline ends. CDR3 amino acids: CASSPIGREANSPLHF. The CDR3 DNA reads TGCGCCAGCAGCCCCATTGGGAGGGAGGCTAATTCACCCCTCCACTTT.

This clonotype turned up a few times. This chain uses TRBV19 with TRBJ2-1; 7 bases are shared with TRBD2. With V trimmed by 3 bases and J by 2 bases, 4 bases remained unmatched. The CDR3 is 15 amino acids. Germline V gives CDR1 LNHDA, CDR2 SQIVND (reference sequence). The CDR3 DNA is TGTGCCAGTAGTATGCGGGGGACGACCTACAATGAGCAGTTCTTC. Its protein product is CASSMRGTTYNEQFF. The full variable domain, with the rest looked up from reference TRBV19 and TRBJ2-1, is DGGITQSPKYLFRKEGQNVTLSCEQNLNHDAMYWYRQDPGQGLRLIYYSQIVNDFQKGDIAEGYSVSREKKESFPLTVTSAQKNPTAFYLCASSMRGTTYNEQFFGPGTRLTVL.

V and J are TRBV7-9 and TRBJ2-7, with TRBD1 identical over 9 bases. The CDR3 runs to 15 residues. The V gene end was trimmed by 6 bases and the J gene end by 1 base; junction bases not matched to a gene: 7. Germline V gives CDR1 SEHNR, CDR2 FQNEAQ (reference sequence). CDR3 nucleotide sequence: TGTGCCAGCAGTTTTCCGGGACAGGGATCCTACGAGCAGTACTTC. It is translated as CASSFPGQGSYEQYF.

The sample holds many counts of this clonotype. V usage is TRBV5-6 and J usage is TRBJ1-2; tentatively, D is TRBD1 (5 bases). The CDR3 has 13 residues. The germline V gene encodes CDR1 SGHDT and CDR2 YYEEEE. Trimming left V 4 bases short and J 5 bases short, with 12 bases between. In DNA, the CDR3 is TGTGCCAGCAGCCCGCCGACAGCGTATGGCTACACCTTC. Protein: CASSPPTAYGYTF.

The chain carries TRBV5-6 and TRBJ2-3; no firm D call. The germline V gene has CDR1 SGHDT and CDR2 YYEEEE. V lost 1 base and J 6 bases, leaving 9 bases between the germline ends. This CDR3 is 13 amino acids long. The chain's CDR3 is CASSLTVADTQYF. The CDR3 nucleotides are TGTGCCAGCAGCTTGACGGTGGCGGATACGCAGTATTTT.

The DNA of the CDR3 is TGTGCCAGCTCACCACCGGGAAGGTTGGGCAGCACAGATACGCAGTATTTT. Translated: CASSPPGRLGSTDTQYF. This sequence joins TRBV18 and TRBJ2-3; D unclear. V lost 0 bases to trimming and J lost 0 bases, with 13 bases between them. This CDR3 spans 17 amino acids. Germline V gene data show CDR1 as KGHSH and CDR2 as LQKENI. Full variable domain (rest looked up from reference TRBV18 and TRBJ2-3): NAGVMQNPRHLVRRRGQEARLRCSPMKGHSHVYWYRQLPEEGLKFMVYLQKENIIDESGMPKERFSAEFPKEGPSILRIQQVVRGDSAAYFCASSPPGRLGSTDTQYFGPGTRLTVL.

The rearrangement joins TRBV5-1 to TRBJ2-1; D call uncertain. CDR3 length equals 14 residues. The V and J ends lost 3 bases and 5 bases respectively, with 12 bases between them. Germline V lookup: CDR1 SGHRS, CDR2 YFSETQ. The CDR3 reads CASSWATVHNEQFF. The CDR3 bases are TGCGCCAGCAGCTGGGCCACGGTACACAATGAGCAGTTCTTC.

This clonotype was seen more than once but under ten times. V gene TRBV12-3 or TRBV12-4 combines with J gene TRBJ1-6; tentative D call: TRBD1 (5 bases). The CDR3 runs to 15 residues. With 5 bases removed from V and 10 bases from J, the gap between germline ends came to 18 bases. CDR3 DNA sequence: TGTGCCAGCAGTATCCCTAGGGCAGGGAGATCACCCCTCCACTTT. It is translated as CASSIPRAGRSPLHF.

The CDR3 loop reads CASSGGSGFDTQYF. CDR3 nucleotide sequence: TGTGCCAGCAGTGGGGGGTCGGGTTTTGATACGCAGTATTTT. The V gene is TRBV7-3, the J gene TRBJ2-3; tentative D call: TRBD2 (6 bases). From germline, CDR1 is SGHTA and CDR2 FQGTGA. The CDR3 has 14 residues. The V and J ends lost 6 bases and 6 bases respectively, with 16 bases between them. Together with reference TRBV7-3 and TRBJ2-3, the CDR3 gives the full variable domain: GAGVSQTPSNKVTEKGKYVELRCDPISGHTALYWYRQSLGQGPEFLIYFQGTGAADDSGLPNDRFFAVRPEGSVSTLKIQRTERGDSAVYLCASSGGSGFDTQYFGPGTRLTVL.

This chain connects TRBV4-1 to TRBJ2-2, with 8 bases fitting TRBD1. Trimming cost V 0 bases and J 5 bases; bases outside gene matches: 5. CDR1 is MGHRA, CDR2 YSYEKL, per germline. The CDR3 is 16 residues long. CDR3 sequence (DNA): TGCGCCAGCAGCCAAGATCTAACAGGGGGGACCGGGGAGCTGTTTTTT. Translating gives CASSQDLTGGTGELFF.

This chain connects TRBV19 to TRBJ1-5; D not certain. CDR1 and CDR2 from the germline V gene are LNHDA and SQIVND (reference sequence). V shed 3 bases and J shed 0 bases, with 9 bases lying between them. This CDR3 region has 15 residues. CDR3 in DNA: TGTGCCAGTAGTATCCGGCCCTATAGCAATCAGCCCCAGCATTTT. It is translated as CASSIRPYSNQPQHF.

This clonotype was counted only a few times. V gene TRBV18 combines with J gene TRBJ2-5; 8 bases fit TRBD2. There are 15 residues in the CDR3. Germline CDR1 and CDR2: KGHSH and LQKENI. The ends lost 2 bases at V and 3 bases at J; junction bases unmatched: 5. Written as DNA, the CDR3 is TGTGCCAGCTCACCATTCTCAGCGGGGGAAGAGACCCAGTACTTC. Translated: CASSPFSAGEETQYF.

This clonotype was observed many times. This chain connects TRBV7-9 to TRBJ1-2, with no clear D. The germline V gene has CDR1 SEHNR and CDR2 FQNEAQ (reference sequence). Trimming took off 6 bases at V and 7 bases at J, with 15 bases between the two ends. This CDR3 is built from 13 residues. The CDR3 loop is CASSLDGFGGYTF. CDR3 DNA: TGTGCCAGCAGTTTGGACGGCTTCGGTGGCTACACCTTC.

This clonotype was seen only a few times. The genes are TRBV5-6 and TRBJ1-4; no clear D gene. Deletions cut 1 base from V and 2 bases from J, with 6 bases between. Germline V gene data show CDR1 as SGHDT and CDR2 as YYEEEE. This CDR3 region has 14 residues. The CDR3 DNA reads as TGTGCCAGCAGCTTGACCTGGACTAATGAAAAACTGTTTTTT. It specifies CASSLTWTNEKLFF.

This clonotype was counted a few times. The J gene is TRBJ1-6, the V gene TRBV5-1; D remains unclear. V lost 0 bases, J lost 6 bases, and 19 bases lay in between. This CDR3 region has 18 residues. Germline-derived CDR1 and CDR2 are SGHRS and YFSETQ. The CDR3 here is CASSLGYQTANPNSPLHF. CDR3 coding DNA: TGCGCCAGCAGCTTGGGCTATCAAACAGCGAACCCTAATTCACCCCTCCACTTT.

This clonotype has more than one count but fewer than ten. The V call is TRBV7-9, the J call TRBJ2-1; D possibly uses TRBD1 or TRBD2 (5 bases each). Trimming removed 5 bases at V and 9 bases at J, with 17 bases between. The CDR3 consists of 14 residues. CDR1 is SEHNR and CDR2 is FQNEAQ in the germline V gene (reference sequence). The DNA for the CDR3 is TGTGCCAGCAGCCGTACACAGAGGGGAAGTGAGCAGTTCTTC. It yields the protein CASSRTQRGSEQFF.

This sequence joins TRBV7-2 and TRBJ1-3; 11 bases map to TRBD1. V lost 5 bases to trimming and J lost 4 bases; unmatched junction nucleotides: 7. Germline V gene lookup returns CDR1 SGHTA and CDR2 FQGNSA. This CDR3 comprises 16 residues. CDR3 protein: CASSPRGTGGGNTIYF. The CDR3 DNA follows: TGTGCCAGCAGCCCCAGGGGGACAGGGGGAGGAAACACCATATATTTT.

Notes on this clonotype: A much larger clone lies a single base off, so this may be a read error. V gene TRBV6-5 combines with J gene TRBJ2-7; the match to TRBD1 covers 7 bases. Germline values: CDR1 MNHEY, CDR2 SVGAGI. The length of the CDR3 is 14 residues. CDR3 residues: CASSSQGELYGQYF. The CDR3 DNA reads TGTGCCAGCAGTTCTCAGGGGGAGTTATACGGGCAGTACTTC.

About this clonotype: Being one base from a much bigger clone, this may be a read error. The chain has TRBV20-1 and TRBJ2-3; 11 positions agree with TRBD2. Germline loops: CDR1 DFQATT, CDR2 SNEGSKA (reference sequence). The CDR3 consists of 17 residues. CDR3: CCARDPGSGGAADTQYF. DNA of the CDR3: TGCTGTGCTAGAGATCCGGGTAGCGGGGGGGCCGCGGATACGCAGTATTTT.

This clonotype has ten or more counts. This chain joins TRBV4-1 and TRBJ1-1, with D maybe TRBD1 (6 bases). Per germline, CDR1 MGHRA and CDR2 YSYEKL. The CDR3 spans 15 residues. V dropped 5 bases and J dropped 10 bases, with 23 bases sitting between them. The CDR3 is CASSINRVGRPGAFF. CDR3 bases: TGCGCCAGCAGCATAAACAGGGTCGGGAGACCTGGAGCTTTCTTT.

This chain links TRBV5-1 with TRBJ2-5; 9 bases agree with TRBD2. Germline-derived CDR1 and CDR2 are SGHRS and YFSETQ. The CDR3 spans 16 residues. After removal of 2 bases from V and 1 base from J, the junction contained 6 bases not matched to a gene. CDR3 sequence reads: CASSLVLSGSQETQYF. In nucleotides, the CDR3 is TGCGCCAGCAGCTTAGTCCTTAGCGGGAGCCAAGAGACCCAGTACTTC.